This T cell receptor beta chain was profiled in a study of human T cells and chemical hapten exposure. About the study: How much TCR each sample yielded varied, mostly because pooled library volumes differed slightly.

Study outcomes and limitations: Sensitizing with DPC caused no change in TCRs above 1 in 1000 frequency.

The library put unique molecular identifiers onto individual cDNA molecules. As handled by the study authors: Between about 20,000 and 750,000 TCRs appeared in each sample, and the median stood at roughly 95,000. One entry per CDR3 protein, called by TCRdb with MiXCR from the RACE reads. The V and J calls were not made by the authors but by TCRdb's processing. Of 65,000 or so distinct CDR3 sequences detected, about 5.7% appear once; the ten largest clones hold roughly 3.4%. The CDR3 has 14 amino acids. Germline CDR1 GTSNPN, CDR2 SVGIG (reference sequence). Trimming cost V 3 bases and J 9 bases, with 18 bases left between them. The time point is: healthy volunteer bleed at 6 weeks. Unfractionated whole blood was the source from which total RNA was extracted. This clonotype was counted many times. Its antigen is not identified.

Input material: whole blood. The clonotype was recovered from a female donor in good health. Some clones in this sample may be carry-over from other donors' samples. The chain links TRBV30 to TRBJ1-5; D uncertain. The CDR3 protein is CAWRAQDGPGPQHF. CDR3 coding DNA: TGTGCCTGGAGGGCTCAGGACGGGCCGGGGCCCCAGCATTTT.